This TCR beta chain was captured by sequencing in a study of control samples from healthy donors and cancer patients. The CDR3 totals 16 residues. Looked up from germline, CDR1 is LGHDT and CDR2 is YNNKEL (reference sequence). V gave up 2 bases and J gave up 0 bases; unmatched junction bases: 2. Only in-frame clones appear in the TCRdb table, and some are missing; sequencing was by immunoSEQ multiplex PCR. The sample yields approximately 120,000 clones, about nine tenths seen once. Material: blood. The chain links TRBV3-1 (or the pseudogene TRBV3-2) to TRBJ1-5, with 9 bases that match TRBD1. This clonotype was sampled from a human donor in good health. The donor label of this sample is uncertain. CDR3 protein: CASSQRTGDSNQPQHF. The CDR3 region has the DNA TGTGCCAGCAGCCAAAGGACAGGGGATAGCAATCAGCCCCAGCATTTT.